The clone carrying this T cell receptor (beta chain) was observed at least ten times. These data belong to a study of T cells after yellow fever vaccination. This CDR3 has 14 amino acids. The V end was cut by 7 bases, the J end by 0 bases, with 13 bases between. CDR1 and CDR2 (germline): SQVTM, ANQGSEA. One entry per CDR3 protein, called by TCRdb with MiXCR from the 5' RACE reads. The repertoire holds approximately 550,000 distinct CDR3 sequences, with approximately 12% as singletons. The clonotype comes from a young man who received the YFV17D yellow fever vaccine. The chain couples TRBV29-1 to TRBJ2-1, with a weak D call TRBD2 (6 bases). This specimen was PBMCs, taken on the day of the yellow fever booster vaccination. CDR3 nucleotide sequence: TGCAGCGCTAAAGCGGGCAGCTCCTACAATGAGCAGTTCTTC. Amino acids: CSAKAGSSYNEQFF.